This T cell receptor (beta chain) was captured in a study of T cell responses to AZD1222 COVID-19 vaccine. Study as a whole: Pooled together were second doses at about 4 or about 12 weeks.

Regarding the study as a whole: Repertoire sampling was restricted to post-peak T cell response timepoints. Baseline seropositives among AZD1222 recipients totaled only five to seven. Clonal diversity was possibly underestimated, and the donors were mostly white British, with more females.

This table comes from immunoSEQ multiplex PCR, and its TCRdb copy is limited to in-frame clones, with some not included. The table shows about 120,000 clones, with roughly nine tenths occurring only once. CDR3 length: 14 residues. The V gene lost 3 bases and the J gene lost 5 bases, with 14 bases spanning the gap. Germline V gene sequence: CDR1 SGHNT, CDR2 YENEEA. In the case of this clone: Its antigen remains unknown.

The sequencing here drew on peripheral blood, taken on day 0 of AZD1222 vaccination. This sequence originates from an adult in good health. This chain connects TRBV11-3 to TRBJ2-7; D possibly corresponds to TRBD1 (5 bases). The CDR3 is CASSFDETGDEQYF. CDR3 DNA: TGTGCCAGCAGCTTCGACGAAACAGGAGACGAGCAGTACTTC. Based on the CDR3 plus reference TRBV11-3 and TRBJ2-7, the full variable domain is EAGVVQSPRYKIIEKKQPVAFWCNPISGHNTLYWYLQNLGQGPELLIRYENEEAVDDSQLPKDRFSAERLKGVDSTLKIQPAELGDSAVYLCASSFDETGDEQYFGPGTRLTVT.